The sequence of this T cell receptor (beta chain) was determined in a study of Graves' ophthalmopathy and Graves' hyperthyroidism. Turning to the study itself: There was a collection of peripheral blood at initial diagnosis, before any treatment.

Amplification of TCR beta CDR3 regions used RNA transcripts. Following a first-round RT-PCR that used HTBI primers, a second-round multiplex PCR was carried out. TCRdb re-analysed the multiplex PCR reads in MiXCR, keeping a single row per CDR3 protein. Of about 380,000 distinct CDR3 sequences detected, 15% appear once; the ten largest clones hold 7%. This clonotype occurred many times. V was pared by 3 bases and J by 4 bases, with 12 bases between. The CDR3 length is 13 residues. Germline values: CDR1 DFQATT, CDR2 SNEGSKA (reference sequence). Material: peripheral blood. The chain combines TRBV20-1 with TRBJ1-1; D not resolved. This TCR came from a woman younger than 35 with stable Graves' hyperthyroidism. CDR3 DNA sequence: TGCAGTGCTAGGGCCGGGCCGCCCACTGAAGCTTTCTTT. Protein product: CSARAGPPTEAFF.